This entry lists 28 T cell receptor beta chains sequenced from one sample in a study of blood T cell repertoires in COVID-19. Profiled with immunoSEQ multiplex PCR; TCRdb holds only in-frame clones, not every one. The sample includes around 200,000 clones, around 82% of them seen just once. Sequencing input: peripheral blood. Receptors originate from a man over 45 with active or convalescent COVID-19.

The V and J genes are TRBV6-5 and TRBJ2-3, with 15 nucleotides matching TRBD2. Germline lookup yields CDR1 MNHEY and CDR2 SVGAGI. The junction had 4 bases not matched to a gene; V was cut back by 7 bases and J by 5 bases. The CDR3 sequence is 15 residues long. The CDR3 region is CASTGLAGGRDTQYF. CDR3 nucleotides: TGTGCCAGCACCGGACTAGCGGGGGGGCGAGATACGCAGTATTTT.

J is TRBJ1-1 and V is TRBV11-2, with a weak D call TRBD1 (5 bases). The V end lost 1 base, the J end lost 10 bases, and 10 bases lay between the germline ends. Germline CDR1 and CDR2: SGHAT and FQNNGV. This CDR3 comprises 12 residues. This CDR3 reads CASSLVGEGAFF. The DNA of the CDR3 is TGTGCCAGCAGCTTAGTAGGGGAAGGAGCTTTCTTT.

The V gene is TRBV30, the J gene TRBJ1-2; tentatively, D is TRBD1 (5 bases). V lost 2 bases and J 3 bases, leaving 7 bases between the germline ends. From germline, CDR1 is GTSNPN and CDR2 SVGIG (reference sequence). The CDR3 has 12 residues. The CDR3 spells CAWSKGDYGYTF. The CDR3 DNA sequence: TGTGCCTGGAGTAAAGGGGACTATGGCTACACCTTC.

There are a few counts of this clone. Other nucleotide sequences from this sample produce the same CDR3. V usage is TRBV9 and J usage is TRBJ1-5, with 10 bases matching TRBD1. The V gene's germline CDR1 is SGDLS and CDR2 YYNGEE. The ends lost 0 bases at V and 3 bases at J; junction bases unmatched: 0. The length of the CDR3 is 15 residues. The CDR3 DNA reads TGTGCCAGCAGCGTAGGACAGGGGGCCAATCAGCCCCAGCATTTT. Its translation is CASSVGQGANQPQHF.

Written as DNA, the CDR3 is TGTGCCAGCAGCCCCGGGACAGGGTTGTACTATGGCTACACCTTC. Protein: CASSPGTGLYYGYTF. V is TRBV5-5 and J is TRBJ1-2; TRBD1 matches 9 bases. The CDR3 has 15 amino acids. Germline V gene lookup returns CDR1 SGHKS and CDR2 YYEKEE (reference sequence). J lost 3 bases, V lost 4 bases, and 7 bases had no gene match.

This chain connects TRBV27 to TRBJ2-3; TRBD2 agrees at 7 bases. The CDR3 contains 14 residues. Germline V gene data show CDR1 as MNHEY and CDR2 as SMNVEV (reference sequence). Unmatched junction bases numbered 10, after V lost 7 bases and J lost 6 bases. CDR3 sequence reads: CASTPGGILDTQYF. The CDR3, as DNA: TGTGCCAGCACTCCGGGGGGAATTCTGGATACGCAGTATTTT.

V and J are TRBV18 and TRBJ2-7; 9 bases are a match to TRBD1. From germline, CDR1 is KGHSH and CDR2 LQKENI. The J segment lost 7 bases and the V segment lost 6 bases, leaving 10 bases of the junction unmatched. The CDR3 sequence is 14 residues long. The CDR3 loop is CASSSGGTGSEQYF. The CDR3 bases are TGTGCCAGCTCCTCTGGGGGGACAGGGTCGGAGCAGTACTTC.

This clone turned up a few times. V usage is TRBV27 and J usage is TRBJ1-1; D is ambiguous. Germline V CDR1 and CDR2: MNHEY, SMNVEV (reference sequence). This CDR3 spans 13 amino acids. The V and J ends lost 3 bases and 3 bases respectively, with 8 bases between them. CDR3 DNA sequence: TGTGCCAGCAGTTTTAGCGGGGACACTGAAGCTTTCTTT. Protein: CASSFSGDTEAFF.

The genes are TRBV6-5 and TRBJ1-6, with 9 nucleotides matching TRBD1. V lost 5 bases to trimming and J lost 10 bases; unmatched junction nucleotides: 9. CDR3 length: 15 residues. Germline-derived CDR1 and CDR2 are MNHEY and SVGAGI. CDR3 sequence (DNA): TGTGCCAGCAGTCTCAGGACAGGGGAAGAGTCACCCCTCCACTTT. This sequence encodes CASSLRTGEESPLHF.

The J gene is TRBJ2-3, the V gene TRBV12-3 or TRBV12-4, with unresolved D. The V and J ends lost 8 bases and 4 bases respectively, with 10 bases between them. The CDR3 runs 12 residues. This CDR3 is CASHDFADTQYF. In DNA, the CDR3 is TGTGCCAGCCACGACTTCGCAGATACGCAGTATTTT.

The chain employs TRBV7-9 and TRBJ2-2; 8 bases are a match to TRBD1. The CDR3 is 19 amino acids. V was pared by 7 bases and J by 0 bases, with 16 bases of the junction left unmatched. Germline CDR1 SEHNR, CDR2 FQNEAQ (reference sequence). The CDR3 DNA reads as TGTGCCAGCATAGAAGAAAGCAGGGGGCCGACACCGAACACCGGGGAGCTGTTTTTT. Translating gives CASIEESRGPTPNTGELFF. Using reference TRBV7-9 and TRBJ2-2 for the parts outside the CDR3, the full variable domain is DTGVSQNPRHKITKRGQNVTFRCDPISEHNRLYWYRQTLGQGPEFLTYFQNEAQLEKSRLLSDRFSAERPKGSFSTLEIQRTEQGDSAMYLCASIEESRGPTPNTGELFFGEGSRLTVL.

The rearrangement uses TRBV5-4 and TRBJ2-7; 10 bases match TRBD1. CDR1 SGHNT and CDR2 YYREEE come from the germline V gene (reference sequence). The CDR3 loop spans 15 amino acids. Unmatched junction bases numbered 6, after V lost 2 bases and J lost 4 bases. The CDR3 DNA is TGTGCCAGCAGCTTTGACAGGGGGCAAACATACGAGCAGTACTTC. Its translation is CASSFDRGQTYEQYF.

The chain uses TRBV6-1 and TRBJ2-1; 10 bases are shared with TRBD1. J gave up 8 bases and V 3 bases, and 7 bases lay outside the gene matches. The CDR3 is 15 residues long. In germline, CDR1 is MNHNS, CDR2 SASEGT. CDR3 sequence reads: CASSEVTGGEYEQFF. The CDR3 bases are TGTGCCAGCAGTGAGGTGACAGGGGGCGAGTATGAGCAGTTCTTC.

The J gene is TRBJ2-1, the V gene TRBV9; D gene uncertain. CDR1 is SGDLS, CDR2 YYNGEE, per germline. The CDR3 contains 13 residues. V lost 4 bases to trimming and J lost 5 bases, with 10 bases between them. CDR3 DNA sequence: TGTGCCAGCAGCCCCCGCCGGGACAATGAGCAGTTCTTC. It is translated as CASSPRRDNEQFF.

The chain joins TRBV24-1 to TRBJ1-2; D gene uncertain. CDR3 size: 14 residues. CDR1 and CDR2 (germline): KGHDR, SFDVKD. The ends were cut back, 9 bases at V and 7 bases at J, with 20 bases in the middle. The CDR3 loop reads CATSQAWDEGGYTF. CDR3 sequence (DNA): TGTGCCACCTCTCAGGCCTGGGATGAGGGTGGCTACACCTTC.

This rearrangement joins TRBV30 to TRBJ1-1, with D possibly being TRBD1 (5 bases). Trimming shortened V by 1 base and J by 3 bases, and 15 bases separated the two germline ends. Germline CDR1 GTSNPN, CDR2 SVGIG (reference sequence). This CDR3 contains 15 residues. The CDR3 here is CAWSGPGGGYTEAFF. CDR3 sequence (DNA): TGTGCCTGGAGTGGGCCGGGGGGAGGGTACACTGAAGCTTTCTTT.

This clone was detected once. The chain uses TRBV6-1 and TRBJ2-5; TRBD1 aligns across 7 bases. Germline values: CDR1 MNHNS, CDR2 SASEGT. The CDR3 is 16 amino acids. V lost 4 bases to trimming and J lost 1 base; unmatched junction nucleotides: 9. CDR3 nucleotide sequence: TGTGCCAGCAGTGTAGGGGGCGCCCGGGGCCAAGAGACCCAGTACTTC. It codes for CASSVGGARGQETQYF.

The genes are TRBV4-3 and TRBJ2-5, with 8 bases fitting TRBD1. J lost 2 bases, V lost 8 bases, and 10 bases had no gene match. Looked up from germline, CDR1 is LGHNA and CDR2 is YSLEER. This CDR3 spans 15 amino acids. CDR3 DNA sequence: TGCGCCAGCTCCTACTTAGGGACAGGACAAGAGACCCAGTACTTC. Residues: CASSYLGTGQETQYF.

V and J are TRBV19 and TRBJ1-2, with a weak D call TRBD1 (5 bases). Germline V gene data show CDR1 as LNHDA and CDR2 as SQIVND (reference sequence). The CDR3 has 13 residues. The V gene lost 2 bases and the J gene lost 5 bases, with 9 bases spanning the gap. The CDR3 loop reads CASSIKGWYGYTF. CDR3 nucleotides: TGTGCCAGTAGTATAAAGGGGTGGTATGGCTACACCTTC.

The chain is built from TRBV2 and TRBJ2-7, with a possible D match to TRBD2 (5 bases). Trimming stripped 6 bases from V and 7 bases from J, with 19 bases between. Looked up from germline, CDR1 is SNHLY and CDR2 is FYNNEI. The CDR3 contains 14 residues. The CDR3 loop reads CASRLPGSTGEQYF. The CDR3 nucleotides are TGTGCCAGCAGACTTCCGGGCTCCACGGGGGAGCAGTACTTC.

This sequence joins TRBV7-9 and TRBJ2-1; 9 nucleotides match TRBD1. The germline gives CDR1 SEHNR, CDR2 FQNEAQ (reference sequence). The CDR3 sequence is 15 residues long. V gave up 4 bases and J gave up 8 bases; unmatched junction bases: 9. The CDR3 here is CASSSIGQGQDEQFF. The CDR3 nucleotides read TGTGCCAGCAGCTCTATAGGACAGGGGCAGGATGAGCAGTTCTTC.

This chain joins TRBV7-3 and TRBJ1-2; D not certain. The germline V gene encodes CDR1 SGHTA and CDR2 FQGTGA. The germline V and J ends were trimmed by 4 bases and 4 bases, with 19 bases remaining between them. The CDR3 covers 16 residues. The CDR3 coding sequence is TGTGCCAGCAGCTCCCATGGAACCCGGGGTCTCTATGGCTACACCTTC. It encodes CASSSHGTRGLYGYTF.

A single count supports this clone. This rearrangement joins TRBV6-5 to TRBJ1-2; D remains unclear. With 2 bases removed from V and 0 bases from J, the gap between germline ends came to 7 bases. This CDR3 comprises 14 residues. In germline, CDR1 is MNHEY, CDR2 SVGAGI. CDR3 residues: CASSYPATNYGYTF. The CDR3 DNA is TGTGCCAGCAGTTACCCCGCTACTAACTATGGCTACACCTTC.

The chain couples TRBV28 to TRBJ1-2; the match to TRBD1 covers 7 bases. CDR1 and CDR2 (germline): MDHEN, SYDVKM. The CDR3 is 13 amino acids. J was trimmed by 4 bases and V by 6 bases; bases with no gene match: 5. CDR3 sequence (DNA): TGTGCCAGCAGAGTGACAGGGCCCTATGGCTACACCTTC. Amino acids: CASRVTGPYGYTF.

The chain carries TRBV30 and TRBJ2-4; 9 positions match TRBD1. V was pared by 7 bases and J by 0 bases, with 7 bases of the junction left unmatched. This CDR3 has 15 residues. Germline CDR1 is GTSNPN and CDR2 is SVGIG (reference sequence). The CDR3 sequence: CASSGTGLAKNIQYF. The CDR3 DNA reads as TGTGCCTCCTCCGGGACAGGGTTAGCCAAAAACATTCAGTACTTC.

This clone appeared a few times. The chain combines TRBV15 with TRBJ1-3; 10 bases line up with TRBD1. CDR1 and CDR2 from the germline V gene are LNHNV and YYDKDF (reference sequence). The CDR3 runs 17 residues. With V trimmed by 5 bases and J by 0 bases, 7 bases remained unmatched. CDR3: CATSAGTGASSGNTIYF. The CDR3 coding sequence is TGTGCCACCAGCGCAGGGACAGGGGCCTCCTCTGGAAACACCATATATTTT.

This clone was detected many times. The rearrangement uses TRBV2 and TRBJ2-2; D uncertain. V was pared by 6 bases and J by 6 bases, with 8 bases between. CDR1 and CDR2 (germline): SNHLY, FYNNEI. This CDR3 is 12 amino acids long. In DNA form, the CDR3 reads TGTGCCAGCAGCTACCACCCCGGGGAGCTGTTTTTT. Translating it yields CASSYHPGELFF.

V is TRBV3-1 (or the pseudogene TRBV3-2) and J is TRBJ2-5; D unresolved. V was trimmed by 0 bases and J by 4 bases, leaving 9 bases between them. There are 14 residues in the CDR3. Per the germline V gene, CDR1 is LGHDT and CDR2 is YNNKEL (reference sequence). This CDR3 is CASSQDVSPETQYF. The CDR3 region has the DNA TGTGCCAGCAGCCAAGACGTATCCCCAGAGACCCAGTACTTC.